One and the same sample provided the 14 T cell receptor beta chains below, sequenced in a study of T cell repertoires in cytomegalovirus infection. Each CDR3 protein gets one entry after TCRdb re-called the reads with MiXCR. This table holds fewer than 1,000,000 distinct CDR3 sequences, more than 25% found once. These receptors lack a known antigen. The sample in question was cultured CD8+ T cells from PBMCs, obtained from culture after CMV antigen stimulation. Every receptor here comes from a human donor in good health (CMV status not recorded). Some clones in this sample may be carry-over from other donors' samples.

This clonotype has at least ten counts. The V and J genes are TRBV7-2 and TRBJ1-2, with 8 bases that match TRBD1. This CDR3 has 15 residues. Trimming removed 6 bases from V and 3 bases from J; junction bases left unmatched: 9. The germline V gene has CDR1 SGHTA and CDR2 FQGNSA. The CDR3 sequence: CASRFGQGYYYGYTF. The CDR3 DNA reads TGTGCCAGCAGGTTTGGACAGGGTTATTACTATGGCTACACCTTC.

This clonotype was recorded a few times. CDR3 bases: TGTGCCAGCAGTTTATGGCCAGGGGACACTGAAGCTTTCTTT. Translated, it gives CASSLWPGDTEAFF. The chain recombines TRBV27 with TRBJ1-1; a possible D gene is TRBD1 (6 bases). Germline V gene lookup returns CDR1 MNHEY and CDR2 SMNVEV (reference sequence). The CDR3 loop spans 14 amino acids. V gave up 1 base and J gave up 3 bases, with 9 bases separating them.

This clonotype has just a few counts. The junction differs from germline at one of its ends, possibly a read error. CDR3 residues: CASSGTANGKLFF. The CDR3 nucleotides read TGTGCCAGCAGCGGGACAGCTAATGGAAAACTGTTTTTT. The gene calls are TRBV12-3 or TRBV12-4 and TRBJ1-4, with TRBD1 identical over 7 bases. This CDR3 spans 13 amino acids.

This clonotype was found many times. CDR3 loop: CASRLSDITNYGYTF. The CDR3 nucleotides read TGTGCCAGCAGGCTATCGGATATCACTAACTATGGCTACACCTTC. The V call is TRBV6-1, the J call TRBJ1-2; D unclear. V lost 6 bases, J lost 0 bases, and 14 bases lay in between. CDR3 size: 15 residues. Germline CDR1 MNHNS, CDR2 SASEGT.

This clonotype was picked up a small number of times. The chain recombines TRBV2 with TRBJ1-1; a weak D match, TRBD1 (5 bases). Germline V gene lookup returns CDR1 SNHLY and CDR2 FYNNEI. Trimming removed 8 bases at V and 1 base at J, with 11 bases between. This CDR3 region has 13 residues. CDR3 DNA: TGTGCCAGCCCTAGGGGCCGGAACACTGAAGCTTTCTTT. It encodes CASPRGRNTEAFF.

The chain joins TRBV19 to TRBJ1-2; maybe TRBD1 (6 bases). The V gene lost 7 bases and the J gene lost 0 bases, with 9 bases spanning the gap. The CDR3 contains 13 residues. Germline V gene data show CDR1 as LNHDA and CDR2 as SQIVND (reference sequence). CDR3 region: CASKDRANYGYTF. CDR3 DNA sequence: TGTGCCAGTAAGGACAGAGCTAACTATGGCTACACCTTC.

This clonotype was seen only a few times. This chain links TRBV20-1 with TRBJ1-2; 9 bases agree with TRBD1. V was pared by 6 bases and J by 4 bases, with 9 bases of the junction left unmatched. Germline V lookup: CDR1 DFQATT, CDR2 SNEGSKA (reference sequence). The CDR3 is 14 amino acids. CDR3 sequence: CSAAPQGAFYGYTF. As DNA, the CDR3 is TGCAGTGCGGCCCCACAGGGGGCATTCTATGGCTACACCTTC.

This clonotype was picked up a small number of times. The chain joins TRBV10-3 to TRBJ2-1, with D tentatively TRBD1 (6 bases). CDR1 is ENHRY and CDR2 is SYGVKD in the germline V gene. V was clipped by 4 bases and J by 0 bases, with 28 bases between them. The CDR3 runs to 21 residues. Written as DNA, the CDR3 is TGTGCCATCAGTGGCAGTTGGGACAACCCGGATCTCATGAGCTCCTACAATGAGCAGTTCTTC. It is translated as CAISGSWDNPDLMSSYNEQFF.

The CDR3 DNA follows: TGTGCCAGCAGTGCTTCGGGACTAGCAAGCGCCGGGGAGCTGTTTTTT. Residues: CASSASGLASAGELFF. The chain has TRBV6-4 and TRBJ2-2, with 9 bases identical to TRBD2. Germline V CDR1 and CDR2: MRHNA, SNTAGT. V was pared by 4 bases and J by 6 bases, with 9 bases of the junction left unmatched. The CDR3 extends over 16 amino acids.

As regards this clonotype: Possible read error: a much larger clone is one base away. For the CDR3, the DNA is TGTGCCAGCAGCTTAGCTAGCGAGGGGAACAATGAGCAGTTCTTC. Its protein product is CASSLASEGNNEQFF. V gene TRBV7-9 combines with J gene TRBJ2-1; possibly TRBD1 or TRBD2 for D (5 bases each). Germline assignment: CDR1 SEHNR and CDR2 FQNEAQ (reference sequence). V lost 0 bases, J lost 5 bases, and 11 bases lay in between. This CDR3 region has 15 residues.

This clonotype was observed a handful of times. V usage is TRBV7-6 and J usage is TRBJ1-2; maybe TRBD1 (5 bases). Trimming removed 5 bases at V and 3 bases at J, with 22 bases between. This CDR3 has 17 amino acids. Germline V CDR1 and CDR2: SGHVS, FNYEAQ. In DNA form, the CDR3 reads TGTGCCAGCAGCGTAGAGCCGAACATGGGGGTGGACTATGGCTACACCTTC. This gives the protein CASSVEPNMGVDYGYTF.

This clonotype has a count of ten or more. This sequence joins TRBV7-2 and TRBJ2-7; a possible D gene is TRBD2 (6 bases). This CDR3 contains 15 residues. Germline V gene sequence: CDR1 SGHTA, CDR2 FQGNSA. Between the trimmed V and J ends, which lost 1 base and 3 bases, there was a span of 13 bases. The CDR3 protein is CASSLDLEDYYEQYV. DNA of the CDR3: TGTGCCAGCAGCTTAGACCTGGAGGACTACTACGAGCAGTACGTC.

This clonotype was picked up many times. The rearrangement joins TRBV12-3 or TRBV12-4 to TRBJ2-7; no reliable D call. CDR3 length: 12 residues. V was cut by 4 bases and J by 0 bases, with 4 bases left in between. The CDR3 coding sequence is TGTGCCAGCAGTTCCGTCTCCTACGAGCAGTACTTC. It specifies CASSSVSYEQYF.

V gene TRBV6-1 combines with J gene TRBJ1-3, with 9 nucleotides matching TRBD1. CDR1 and CDR2 from the germline V gene are MNHNS and SASEGT. The CDR3 is 15 amino acids. The V segment lost 1 base and the J segment 4 bases; nucleotides outside the gene matches: 2. Here the CDR3 reads CASSEDGTGGNTIYF. The CDR3 DNA is TGTGCCAGCAGTGAAGACGGGACAGGGGGAAACACCATATATTTT.